This TCR beta chain came from a study of blood T cell repertoires in COVID-19. Only one count was recorded for this clone. The germline CDR1 and CDR2 sequences are MNHEY and SMNVEV (reference sequence). There are 17 residues in the CDR3. V was clipped by 3 bases and J by 6 bases; unmatched bases: 9. Profiling relied on immunoSEQ multiplex PCR, and the TCRdb table lists in-frame clones only, not all of them. The sample carries approximately 170,000 clones, about nine tenths recorded once. The sequence derives from a woman between 65 and 79 years old with acute or convalescent COVID-19. The chain joins TRBV27 to TRBJ2-2, with TRBD2 matching 11 bases. The sample taken for sequencing was peripheral blood. DNA for the CDR3: TGTGCCAGCAGTTTTCTCACTAGCGGGAGATACGCCGGGGAGCTGTTTTTT. This encodes CASSFLTSGRYAGELFF.